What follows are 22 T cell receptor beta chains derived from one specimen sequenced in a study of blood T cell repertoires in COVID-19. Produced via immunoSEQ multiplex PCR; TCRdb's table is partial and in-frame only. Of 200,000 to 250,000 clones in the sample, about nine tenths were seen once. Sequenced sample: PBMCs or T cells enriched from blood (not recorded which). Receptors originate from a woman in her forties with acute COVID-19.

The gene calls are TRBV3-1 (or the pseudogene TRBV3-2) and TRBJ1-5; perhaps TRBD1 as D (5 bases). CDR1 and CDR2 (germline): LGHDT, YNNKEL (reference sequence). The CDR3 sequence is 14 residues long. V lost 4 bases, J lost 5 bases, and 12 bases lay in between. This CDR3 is CASSPSGGYQPQHF. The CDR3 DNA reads TGTGCCAGCAGCCCCTCTGGGGGGTATCAGCCCCAGCATTTT.

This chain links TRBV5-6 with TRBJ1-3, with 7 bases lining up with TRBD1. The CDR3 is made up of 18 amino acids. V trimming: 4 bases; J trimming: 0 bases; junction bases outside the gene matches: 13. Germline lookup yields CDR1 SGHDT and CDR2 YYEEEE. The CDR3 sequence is CASSPISGQRRSGNTIYF. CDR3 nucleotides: TGTGCCAGCAGCCCGATTTCGGGACAGCGACGCTCTGGAAACACCATATATTTT.

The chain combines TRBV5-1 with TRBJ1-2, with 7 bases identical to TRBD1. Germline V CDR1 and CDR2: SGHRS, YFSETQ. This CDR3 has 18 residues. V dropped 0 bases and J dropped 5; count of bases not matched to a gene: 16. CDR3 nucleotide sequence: TGCGCCAGCAGCTTGGGGATCCTAACGACAGGGATCTCATATGGCTACACCTTC. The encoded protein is CASSLGILTTGISYGYTF.

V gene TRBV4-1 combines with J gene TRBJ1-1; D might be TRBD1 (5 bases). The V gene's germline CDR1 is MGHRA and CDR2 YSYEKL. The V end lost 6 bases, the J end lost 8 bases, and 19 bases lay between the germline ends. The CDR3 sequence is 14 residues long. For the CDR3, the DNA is TGCGCCAGCAGACAGCAGGGCAGCAATTCAGAAGCTTTCTTT. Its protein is CASRQQGSNSEAFF.

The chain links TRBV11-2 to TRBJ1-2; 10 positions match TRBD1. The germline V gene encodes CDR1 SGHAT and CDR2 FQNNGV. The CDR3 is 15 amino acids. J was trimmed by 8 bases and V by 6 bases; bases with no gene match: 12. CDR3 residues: CASSRVPGTGDGYTF. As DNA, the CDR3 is TGTGCCAGCAGTAGGGTTCCAGGGACAGGGGACGGCTACACCTTC.

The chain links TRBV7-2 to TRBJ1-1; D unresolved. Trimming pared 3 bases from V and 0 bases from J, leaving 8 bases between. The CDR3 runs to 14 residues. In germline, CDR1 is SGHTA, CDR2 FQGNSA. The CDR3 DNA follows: TGTGCCAGCAGCTTGGAGAGTATGAACACTGAAGCTTTCTTT. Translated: CASSLESMNTEAFF.

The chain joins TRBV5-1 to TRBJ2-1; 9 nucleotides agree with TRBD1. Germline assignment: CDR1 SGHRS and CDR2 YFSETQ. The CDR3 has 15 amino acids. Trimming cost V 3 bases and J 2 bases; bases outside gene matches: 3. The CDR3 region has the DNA TGCGCCAGCAGCTCGGGACAGGGAACCTACAATGAGCAGTTCTTC. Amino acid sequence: CASSSGQGTYNEQFF.

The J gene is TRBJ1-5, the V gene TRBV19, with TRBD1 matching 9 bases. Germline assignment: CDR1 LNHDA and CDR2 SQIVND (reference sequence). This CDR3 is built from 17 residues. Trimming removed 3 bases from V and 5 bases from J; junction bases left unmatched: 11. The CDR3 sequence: CASSILPGQGVHQPQHF. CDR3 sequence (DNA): TGTGCCAGTAGTATCTTACCGGGACAGGGAGTTCATCAGCCCCAGCATTTT.

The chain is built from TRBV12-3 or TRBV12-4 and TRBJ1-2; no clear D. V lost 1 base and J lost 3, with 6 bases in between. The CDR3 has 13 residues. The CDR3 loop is CASSLEDYYGYTF. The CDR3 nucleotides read TGTGCCAGCAGTTTAGAGGACTACTATGGCTACACCTTC.

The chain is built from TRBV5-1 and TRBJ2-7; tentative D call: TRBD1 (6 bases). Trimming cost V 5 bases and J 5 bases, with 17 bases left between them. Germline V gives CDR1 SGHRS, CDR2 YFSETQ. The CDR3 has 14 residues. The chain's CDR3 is CASSFDRTSDEQYF. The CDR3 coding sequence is TGCGCCAGCAGTTTTGACAGGACTTCTGACGAGCAGTACTTC.

CDR3 loop: CASSVGPGLAGQETQYF. Written as DNA, the CDR3 is TGTGCCAGCAGCGTAGGACCGGGACTAGCGGGGCAAGAGACCCAGTACTTC. The rearrangement links TRBV9 to TRBJ2-5; TRBD2 matches at 13 bases. The CDR3 is 17 amino acids. The germline CDR1 and CDR2 sequences are SGDLS and YYNGEE. After removal of 0 bases from V and 2 bases from J, the junction contained 4 bases not matched to a gene.

In DNA, the CDR3 is TGTGCCAGCAGCTCGGGTGCGGGAGTGGAGACCCAGTACTTC. Protein product: CASSSGAGVETQYF. This sequence joins TRBV11-2 and TRBJ2-5; 7 bases are shared with TRBD2. Per germline, CDR1 SGHAT and CDR2 FQNNGV. The CDR3 is 14 amino acids. V trimming: 4 bases; J trimming: 5 bases; junction bases outside the gene matches: 7.

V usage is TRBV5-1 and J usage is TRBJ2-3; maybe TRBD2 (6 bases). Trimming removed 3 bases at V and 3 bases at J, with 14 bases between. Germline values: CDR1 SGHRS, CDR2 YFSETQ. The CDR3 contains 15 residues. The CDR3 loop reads CASSSPGLATDTQYF. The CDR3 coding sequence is TGCGCCAGCAGCTCGCCGGGACTGGCAACAGATACGCAGTATTTT.

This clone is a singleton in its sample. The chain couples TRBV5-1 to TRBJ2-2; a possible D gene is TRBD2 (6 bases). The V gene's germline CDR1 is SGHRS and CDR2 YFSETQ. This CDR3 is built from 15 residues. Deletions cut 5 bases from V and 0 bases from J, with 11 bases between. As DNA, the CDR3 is TGCGCCAGCAGGGGAGGACGGGCGAACACCGGGGAGCTGTTTTTT. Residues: CASRGGRANTGELFF.

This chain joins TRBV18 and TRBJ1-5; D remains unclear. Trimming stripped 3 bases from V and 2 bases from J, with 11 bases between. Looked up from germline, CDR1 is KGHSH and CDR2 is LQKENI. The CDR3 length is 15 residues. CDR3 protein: CASSPLPVGNQPQHF. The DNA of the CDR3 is TGTGCCAGCTCACCCCTCCCGGTCGGCAATCAGCCCCAGCATTTT.

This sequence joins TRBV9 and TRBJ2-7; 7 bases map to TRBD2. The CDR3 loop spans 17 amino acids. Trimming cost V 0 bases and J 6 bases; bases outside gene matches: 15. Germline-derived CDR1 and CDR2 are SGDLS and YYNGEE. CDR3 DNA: TGTGCCAGCAGCGTAGGGGAGGGTTTCGGATCCTCTACCGAGCAGTACTTC. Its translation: CASSVGEGFGSSTEQYF.

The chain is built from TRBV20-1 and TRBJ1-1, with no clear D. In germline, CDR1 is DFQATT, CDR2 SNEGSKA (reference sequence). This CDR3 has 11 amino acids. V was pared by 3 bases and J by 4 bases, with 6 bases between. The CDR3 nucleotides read TGCAGTGCTAGGTGGAGCACTGAAGCTTTCTTT. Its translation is CSARWSTEAFF.

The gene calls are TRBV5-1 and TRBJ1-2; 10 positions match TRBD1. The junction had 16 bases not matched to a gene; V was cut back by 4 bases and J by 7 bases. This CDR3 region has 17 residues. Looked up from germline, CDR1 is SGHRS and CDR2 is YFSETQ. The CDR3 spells CASSLTISGQGHGGYTF. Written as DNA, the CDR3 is TGCGCCAGCAGCCTAACAATATCGGGACAGGGGCACGGTGGCTACACCTTC.

This CDR3 reads CASGTQTGTGPHEQYF. The CDR3 DNA sequence: TGTGCTAGTGGTACCCAAACCGGGACAGGTCCTCACGAGCAGTACTTC. This chain connects TRBV12-5 to TRBJ2-7; TRBD1 agrees at 8 bases. The V gene end was trimmed by 5 bases and the J gene end by 5 bases; junction bases not matched to a gene: 14. This CDR3 has 16 amino acids. CDR1 is LGHNT, CDR2 FRNRAP, per germline.

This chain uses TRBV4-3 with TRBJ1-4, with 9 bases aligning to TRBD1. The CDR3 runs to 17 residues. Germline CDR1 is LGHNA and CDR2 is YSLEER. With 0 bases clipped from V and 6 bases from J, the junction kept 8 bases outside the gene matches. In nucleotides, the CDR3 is TGCGCCAGCAGCCAAGATAACAGGGGGCGTTTTGATGAAAAACTGTTTTTT. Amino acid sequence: CASSQDNRGRFDEKLFF.

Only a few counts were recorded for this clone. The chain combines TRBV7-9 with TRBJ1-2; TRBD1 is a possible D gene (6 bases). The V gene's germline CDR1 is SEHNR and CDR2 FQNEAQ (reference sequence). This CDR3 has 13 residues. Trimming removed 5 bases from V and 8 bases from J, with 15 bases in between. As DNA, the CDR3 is TGTGCCAGCAGCCCCGTTGGGACACTCGGCTACACCTTC. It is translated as CASSPVGTLGYTF.

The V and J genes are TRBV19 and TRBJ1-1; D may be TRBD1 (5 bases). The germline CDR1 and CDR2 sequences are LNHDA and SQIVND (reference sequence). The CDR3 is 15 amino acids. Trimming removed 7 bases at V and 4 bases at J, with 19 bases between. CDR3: CASMWTYSGTTEAFF. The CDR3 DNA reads TGTGCCAGTATGTGGACATATAGCGGGACCACTGAAGCTTTCTTT.